The rows below give T cell receptor beta chains drawn from one sample of a study of T cells after yellow fever vaccination. TCRdb reanalysed the 5' RACE reads using MiXCR and keeps one entry per CDR3 protein. The sample contains roughly 160,000 distinct CDR3 sequences, 9.3% of which appear only once. Sequencing used CD8+ T cells sorted from PBMCs, obtained 45 days after the yellow fever booster vaccination. The receptors originated from a young man who received the YFV17D yellow fever vaccine. The CDR3 runs from the conserved cysteine through the conserved F or W. A D gene is named only where the DNA matches it firmly.

d_call	v_call	cdr3_aa
.	TRBV29-1	CSSWGGDTQYF
TRBD2	TRBV6-2/TRBV6-3	CASSSGLALATQYF
TRBD1	TRBV7-3	CASSTLGQGDNEQFF
.	TRBV6-2/TRBV6-3	CASSLWGVNEQFF
TRBD1	TRBV7-3	CASSLSTGGPTGELFF
TRBD2	TRBV10-3	CAISESISGDTGELFF
TRBD1	TRBV7-2	CASSPQGSWTDTQYF
TRBD2	TRBV19	CATVLSSGSYNEQFF
TRBD2	TRBV6-2/TRBV6-3	CASLSGGWDTQYF
.	TRBV10-1	CASSGTTSGETQYF
TRBD1	TRBV4-2	CASSQLPGQSVTGELFF
TRBD2	TRBV6-6	CASSYRPSGGDWTGELFF
.	TRBV7-2	CASSLIGDGWYEQYF
TRBD2	TRBV9	CASSDGTSGAYEQYF
TRBD2	TRBV9	CASSVGGGAGELFF
TRBD2	TRBV5-1	CASSLAGPYNEQFF
.	TRBV7-3	CASSFDGGARGNTIYF
TRBD2	TRBV9	CASSVDLLAGATYNEQFF
.	TRBV5-5	CASSLGDLARGYTF